The 28 T cell receptor beta chains presented below share a single source sample, sequenced in a study of molecular identifiers for immune sequencing clone quantification. Using its own MiXCR run on the PCR reads, TCRdb lists one record per CDR3 protein. The table includes about 36,000 distinct CDR3 sequences, about 18% detected once. Sequencing input: naive CD8+ T cells from blood, with Jurkat cell RNA spiked in. The subset: FACS-sorted CD8+CD4-CCR7+CD45RA+ naive T cells. All receptors derive from a human donor in good health. Some libraries in this study had Jurkat cell RNA spiked in.

This clonotype was found many times. The CDR3 sequence: CASSSKETQYF. The CDR3, as DNA: TGTGCCAGCAGCTCCAAGGAGACCCAGTACTTC. This rearrangement joins TRBV7-9 to TRBJ2-5; no clear D. In germline, CDR1 is SEHNR, CDR2 FQNEAQ (reference sequence). V lost 4 bases and J 5 bases, leaving 5 bases between the germline ends. This CDR3 spans 11 amino acids. The entire variable domain, with the rest obtained from reference TRBV7-9 and TRBJ2-5, is as follows: DTGVSQNPRHKITKRGQNVTFRCDPISEHNRLYWYRQTLGQGPEFLTYFQNEAQLEKSRLLSDRFSAERPKGSFSTLEIQRTEQGDSAMYLCASSSKETQYFGPGTRLLVL.

This sequence joins TRBV28 and TRBJ2-7, with 7 bases fitting TRBD2. The CDR3 totals 14 residues. Germline V gene lookup returns CDR1 MDHEN and CDR2 SYDVKM. V shed 8 bases and J 4 bases; nucleotides not matched to a gene: 11. The CDR3 DNA follows: TGTGCCAGCGGGGGGGGGGGAGACTCTTACGAGCAGTACTTC. Encoded protein: CASGGGGDSYEQYF.

About this clonotype: A much larger clone sits a single nucleotide away, making a read error possible. The chain carries TRBV7-9 and TRBJ2-3; the match to TRBD1 covers 8 bases. The CDR3 sequence is 14 residues long. Germline-derived CDR1 and CDR2 are SEHNR and FQNEAQ (reference sequence). Trimming cost V 7 bases and J 2 bases; bases outside gene matches: 5. Written as DNA, the CDR3 is TGTGCCAGCATCACGGGACAGGCCACAGATACGCAGTATTTT. The encoded protein is CASITGQATDTQYF.

This clonotype was counted at least ten times. The gene calls are TRBV27 and TRBJ2-3; the match to TRBD2 covers 7 bases. Trimming removed 7 bases from V and 2 bases from J; junction bases left unmatched: 9. Germline V lookup: CDR1 MNHEY, CDR2 SMNVEV (reference sequence). This CDR3 contains 15 residues. Here the CDR3 DNA reads TGTGCCAGCAAGTCGGGGCGGGGGAACACAGATACGCAGTATTTT. This codes for CASKSGRGNTDTQYF.

The V gene is TRBV27, the J gene TRBJ2-1; no definite D call. The V gene's germline CDR1 is MNHEY and CDR2 SMNVEV (reference sequence). The ends were cut back, 4 bases at V and 9 bases at J, with 13 bases in the middle. The CDR3 totals 13 residues. The DNA for the CDR3 is TGTGCCAGCAGTTCCGGGCGGCGCAGTGAGCAGTTCTTC. Its protein is CASSSGRRSEQFF.

The genes are TRBV27 and TRBJ2-1, with D perhaps given as TRBD1 or TRBD2 (5 bases each). Per germline, CDR1 MNHEY and CDR2 SMNVEV (reference sequence). The CDR3 is 15 residues long. The V end was cut by 2 bases, the J end by 2 bases, with 10 bases between. CDR3 DNA: TGTGCCAGCAGTTTAGGGGGTACCCCCTACAATGAGCAGTTCTTC. It translates to CASSLGGTPYNEQFF.

This clonotype has a count of ten or more. The rearrangement uses TRBV7-2 and TRBJ2-3; 9 bases line up with TRBD2. The V and J ends lost 1 base and 7 bases, in that order; junction bases with no gene match: 6. This CDR3 has 15 amino acids. CDR1 and CDR2 from the germline V gene are SGHTA and FQGNSA. CDR3 loop: CASSLVAGGPNTQYF. CDR3 nucleotide sequence: TGTGCCAGCAGCTTAGTCGCGGGAGGGCCAAATACGCAGTATTTT.

About this clonotype itself: This may be a read error, as it is one base from a much larger clone. The V gene is TRBV4-3, the J gene TRBJ2-2; D is uncertain. The V gene lost 1 base and the J gene lost 3 bases, with 9 bases spanning the gap. The CDR3 covers 15 residues. From germline, CDR1 is LGHNA and CDR2 YSLEER. The CDR3 spells CASSQGRLDTGELFF. DNA of the CDR3: TGCGCCAGCAGCCAAGGTCGGTTGGACACCGGGGAGCTGTTTTTT.

This clonotype rates as medium-sized. The V call is TRBV7-2, the J call TRBJ2-5, with D tentatively TRBD2 (6 bases). The V gene's germline CDR1 is SGHTA and CDR2 FQGNSA. CDR3 size: 14 residues. With 5 bases removed from V and 1 base from J, the gap between germline ends came to 11 bases. CDR3 nucleotides: TGTGCCAGCAGCACCGGAGGGTCCCAAGAGACCCAGTACTTC. Its protein is CASSTGGSQETQYF.

The chain is built from TRBV29-1 and TRBJ2-4; 8 nucleotides match TRBD2. CDR3 size: 14 residues. V gave up 7 bases and J gave up 3 bases; unmatched junction bases: 8. Per germline, CDR1 SQVTM and CDR2 ANQGSEA. CDR3: CSAEAGGNKNIQYF. The CDR3 DNA reads TGCAGCGCTGAGGCGGGAGGAAACAAAAACATTCAGTACTTC. Full variable domain (outside the CDR3, taken from reference TRBV29-1 and TRBJ2-4): SAVISQKPSRDICQRGTSLTIQCQVDSQVTMMFWYRQQPGQSLTLIATANQGSEATYESGFVIDKFPISRPNLTFSTLTVSNMSPEDSSIYLCSAEAGGNKNIQYFGAGTRLSVL.

V usage is TRBV11-2 and J usage is TRBJ2-7; the match to TRBD1 covers 8 bases. This CDR3 is 15 amino acids long. V lost 4 bases to trimming and J lost 4 bases; unmatched junction nucleotides: 9. From germline, CDR1 is SGHAT and CDR2 FQNNGV. CDR3 in amino acids: CASSSRGRPLYEQYF. CDR3 nucleotides: TGTGCCAGCAGCTCCAGGGGGCGACCGCTTTACGAGCAGTACTTC.

Concerning this clonotype itself: This may come from a read error, since a much larger clone is one base off. The rearrangement uses TRBV25-1 and TRBJ1-1; D is unresolved. Germline V gene lookup returns CDR1 MGHDK and CDR2 SYGVNS. The CDR3 runs to 12 residues. CDR3 coding DNA: TGTACCAGCAGTGATCCGTACACTGAAGCTTTCTTT. Amino acid sequence: CTSSDPYTEAFF.

The chain combines TRBV6-2 or TRBV6-3 with TRBJ2-4; perhaps D is TRBD1 or TRBD2 (5 bases each). Germline CDR1 is MNHEY and CDR2 is SVGEGT. Deletions cut 3 bases from V and 3 bases from J, with 12 bases between. The CDR3 is 15 amino acids. CDR3 residues: CASSYSGGDKNIQYF. The CDR3 nucleotides read TGTGCCAGCAGTTATTCTGGGGGAGACAAAAACATTCAGTACTTC.

The gene calls are TRBV20-1 and TRBJ2-7; 8 bases agree with TRBD2. Germline CDR1 reads DFQATT; CDR2 reads SNEGSKA (reference sequence). The CDR3 covers 15 residues. Trimming removed 2 bases from V and 2 bases from J; junction bases left unmatched: 8. DNA of the CDR3: TGCAGTGCTAGAACAAGCGGGAGACGGCCCTACGAGCAGTACTTC. Its protein is CSARTSGRRPYEQYF.

This clonotype was seen repeatedly, ten times or more. This rearrangement joins TRBV4-3 to TRBJ2-5; D possibly corresponds to TRBD2 (6 bases). Germline CDR1 reads LGHNA; CDR2 reads YSLEER. Trimming shortened V by 0 bases and J by 5 bases, and 13 bases separated the two germline ends. The CDR3 extends over 15 amino acids. DNA of the CDR3: TGCGCCAGCAGCCAAGATGTGGGGGGATCGGAGACCCAGTACTTC. Translation: CASSQDVGGSETQYF.

V and J are TRBV13 and TRBJ2-7; 11 bases agree with TRBD1. Germline V gene lookup returns CDR1 PRHDT and CDR2 FYEKMQ (reference sequence). CDR3 length equals 15 residues. The ends lost 5 bases at V and 2 bases at J; junction bases unmatched: 5. The CDR3 here is CASSPGTGGTYEQYF. Written as DNA, the CDR3 is TGTGCCAGCAGCCCAGGGACAGGGGGGACCTACGAGCAGTACTTC.

V is TRBV9 and J is TRBJ2-2; a possible D gene is TRBD2 (6 bases). The CDR3 length is 19 residues. With 0 bases removed from V and 4 bases from J, the gap between germline ends came to 22 bases. Germline V CDR1 and CDR2: SGDLS, YYNGEE. The CDR3 region has the DNA TGTGCCAGCAGCGTAGAGGCTAGCGATACTGCCTTGGGCACCGGGGAGCTGTTTTTT. Amino acids: CASSVEASDTALGTGELFF.

This clonotype was seen ten or more times. This rearrangement joins TRBV10-2 to TRBJ2-1, with D perhaps TRBD2 (6 bases). Deletions cut 3 bases from V and 8 bases from J, with 14 bases between. The CDR3 sequence is 14 residues long. CDR1 and CDR2 from the germline V gene are WSHSY and SAAADI. The CDR3 DNA reads as TGCGCCAGCAGTGACCCGGGAGAAGGCGATGAGCAGTTCTTC. It yields the protein CASSDPGEGDEQFF.

In its sample, this clonotype was seen many times. The chain links TRBV12-3 or TRBV12-4 to TRBJ2-7; D is uncertain. The ends were cut back, 3 bases at V and 3 bases at J, with 6 bases in the middle. The CDR3 spans 12 residues. CDR3 in amino acids: CASSFVLYEQYF. Written as DNA, the CDR3 is TGTGCCAGCAGTTTCGTCCTCTACGAGCAGTACTTC.

At least ten counts were recorded for this clonotype. The rearrangement joins TRBV12-3 or TRBV12-4 to TRBJ2-7; TRBD2 matches at 8 bases. This CDR3 is 15 amino acids long. V was clipped by 3 bases and J by 1 base; unmatched bases: 5. The CDR3 DNA follows: TGTGCCAGCAGTTTCGCCAGCGGGAGTTCCTACGAGCAGTACTTC. Amino acids: CASSFASGSSYEQYF.

Ten or more counts support this clonotype. This sequence joins TRBV7-9 and TRBJ2-7; 8 bases match TRBD1. Germline lookup yields CDR1 SEHNR and CDR2 FQNEAQ (reference sequence). The CDR3 runs to 15 residues. V lost 4 bases and J lost 4; bases outside the gene matches: 9. The CDR3 nucleotides are TGTGCCAGCAGCTCAGTGACAGGGGCCATTTACGAGCAGTACTTC. Protein: CASSSVTGAIYEQYF.

This clonotype was detected ten times or more. Here the CDR3 reads CSASGYGRYNEQFF. CDR3 coding DNA: TGCAGTGCTAGCGGATATGGGCGGTACAATGAGCAGTTCTTC. The chain joins TRBV20-1 to TRBJ2-1; no firm D call. The CDR3 totals 14 residues. Trimming stripped 3 bases from V and 4 bases from J, with 13 bases between. Germline assignment: CDR1 DFQATT and CDR2 SNEGSKA (reference sequence).

This clonotype has ten or more counts. This chain uses TRBV7-9 with TRBJ2-3; 12 bases agree with TRBD2. Germline V CDR1 and CDR2: SEHNR, FQNEAQ (reference sequence). The length of the CDR3 is 15 residues. V shed 4 bases, J shed 5 bases, and the junction held 4 bases outside the gene matches. DNA for the CDR3: TGTGCCAGCAGCTCACCGGGACTAGCGGGAGATACGCAGTATTTT. Protein sequence: CASSSPGLAGDTQYF.

This clonotype has a count of ten or more. This chain links TRBV11-2 with TRBJ2-1, with D hard to call. The CDR3 contains 15 residues. Germline V gives CDR1 SGHAT, CDR2 FQNNGV. V lost 4 bases and J 5 bases, leaving 15 bases between the germline ends. The CDR3 region has the DNA TGTGCCAGCAGCTACTACATGGGATCCGACAATGAGCAGTTCTTC. This encodes CASSYYMGSDNEQFF. Together with reference TRBV11-2 and TRBJ2-1, the CDR3 gives the full variable domain: EAGVAQSPRYKIIEKRQSVAFWCNPISGHATLYWYQQILGQGPKLLIQFQNNGVVDDSQLPKDRFSAERLKGVDSTLKIQPAKLEDSAVYLCASSYYMGSDNEQFFGPGTRLTVL.

The sample holds many counts of this clonotype. The chain links TRBV5-6 to TRBJ1-5, with no clear D. Germline loops: CDR1 SGHDT, CDR2 YYEEEE. V gave up 2 bases and J gave up 0 bases, with 9 bases separating them. CDR3 length: 15 residues. In DNA form, the CDR3 reads TGTGCCAGCAGCTTCCGGGCCTATAGCAATCAGCCCCAGCATTTT. Translated, it gives CASSFRAYSNQPQHF.

This chain uses TRBV2 with TRBJ2-2; D is possibly TRBD2 (5 bases). V gave up 7 bases and J gave up 0 bases, with 12 bases separating them. The V gene's germline CDR1 is SNHLY and CDR2 FYNNEI. The CDR3 is 15 amino acids. The CDR3 reads CASKAGVANTGELFF. DNA of the CDR3: TGTGCCAGCAAGGCGGGCGTAGCGAACACCGGGGAGCTGTTTTTT.

With regard to this clonotype: A much larger clone lies a single base off, so this may be a read error. Lacking the conserved final phenylalanine or tryptophan, this CDR3 likely reflects a read error. The chain's CDR3 is CASSPLFRDYSYEQYL. The CDR3 DNA sequence: TGTGCCAGCAGCCCCCTCTTCCGGGACTACTCCTACGAGCAGTACCTC. This chain joins TRBV27 and TRBJ2-7, with 7 positions matching TRBD2. The CDR3 has 16 residues. Germline CDR1 reads MNHEY; CDR2 reads SMNVEV (reference sequence). Trimming removed 6 bases from V and 0 bases from J; junction bases left unmatched: 11.

This clonotype was picked up a small number of times. This chain links TRBV25-1 with TRBJ2-7; D not resolved. Looked up from germline, CDR1 is MGHDK and CDR2 is SYGVNS. The CDR3 length is 11 residues. V was trimmed by 6 bases and J by 3 bases, leaving 6 bases between them. The CDR3 DNA reads as TGTGCCAGCAGGGGCCACTACGAGCAGTACTTC. Its translation: CASRGHYEQYF.